A selection of T cell receptor beta chains follows, all from one sample in a study of blood T cell repertoires in COVID-19. Clones were sequenced by immunoSEQ multiplex PCR, and TCRdb holds only the in-frame ones, with some missing. The repertoire includes about 300,000 clones, around 85% of them detected once, and roughly 1.5% sits in the top ten. The sample taken for sequencing was peripheral blood. The receptors were gathered from a human donor with COVID-19, enrolled during active disease. The donor label of this sample is uncertain. Each CDR3 is given with its conserved first and last residue. A D gene is named only where the DNA matches it firmly. Size is stated for part of the rows, as once, few or many counts, or as a class when the clone is expanded.

NA	12	TRBV2	TRBJ2-7	NA	TGTGCCAGCTCGACATCGTACTACGAGCAGTACTTC	CASSTSYYEQYF
TRBD1	16	TRBV9	TRBJ2-5	NA	TGTGCCAGCAGCACCCTCGGACAGGGGGCTATTGAGACCCAGTACTTC	CASSTLGQGAIETQYF
TRBD1	13	TRBV28	TRBJ2-2	once	TGTGCCACCCTCCCGACAGGGACCGGGGAGCTGTTTTTT	CATLPTGTGELFF
NA	13	TRBV6-6	TRBJ2-3	NA	TGTGCCAGCAGAACAGGGATTACAGATACGCAGTATTTT	CASRTGITDTQYF
TRBD2	15	TRBV30	TRBJ2-1	NA	TGTGCCTGGAGTCCGGGGACTAGCCCAAACAATGAGCAGTTCTTC	CAWSPGTSPNNEQFF
TRBD1	14	TRBV19	TRBJ1-1	NA	TGTGCCAGTAGTACCCGGACAGGAGATTACCGCGCTTTCTTT	CASSTRTGDYRAFF
TRBD1	19	TRBV28	TRBJ1-1	NA	TGTGCCAGCATTAAATTCATCGGGACAGGCCTCACCCGGTCGGCTGAAGCTTTCTTT	CASIKFIGTGLTRSAEAFF
NA	13	TRBV7-2	TRBJ1-1	NA	TGTGCCAGCAGCTTAGTAACGGGGAGTGAAGCTTTCTTT	CASSLVTGSEAFF
TRBD2	16	TRBV28	TRBJ2-3	NA	TGTGCCAGCAGTTTGTCCGGGTCGGGGGGGGCAGATACGCAGTATTTT	CASSLSGSGGADTQYF
NA	12	TRBV7-2	TRBJ1-6	NA	TGTGCCAGCAGCCTCCGTAATTCACCCCTCCACTTT	CASSLRNSPLHF
TRBD1	16	TRBV19	TRBJ2-3	few	TGTGCCAGTAGTTTTACCGGGACAGGGACGAAATATACGCAGTATTTT	CASSFTGTGTKYTQYF
TRBD1	16	TRBV7-9	TRBJ2-2	NA	TGTGCCAGCAGCGCACCGGGACAGGGAAAAGTCGGGGAGCTGTTTTTT	CASSAPGQGKVGELFF
NA	12	TRBV28	TRBJ2-5	NA	TGTGCCAGCAGTTCTTGGAGGGAGACCCAGTACTTC	CASSSWRETQYF
TRBD2	15	TRBV7-9	TRBJ2-7	many	TGTGCCAGCAGCCCCTCTAGCGGGAGAAGGTACGAGCAGTACTTC	CASSPSSGRRYEQYF
TRBD2	19	TRBV12-5	TRBJ2-6	NA	TGTGCTAGTGGTTTGGTGCTAGCGGGGGGATACTCTGGGGCCAACGTCCTGACTTTC	CASGLVLAGGYSGANVLTF
TRBD2	15	TRBV7-9	TRBJ2-1	NA	TGTGCCAGCAGCCTCCTTACTAGCGAGTACAATGAGCAGTTCTTC	CASSLLTSEYNEQFF
TRBD1	17	TRBV4-3	TRBJ2-7	NA	TGCGCCAGCAGCCAAGGCACCGGGACAGGCAGCTCCTACGAGCAGTACTTC	CASSQGTGTGSSYEQYF
TRBD1	14	TRBV19	TRBJ1-2	NA	TGTGCCAGTAGTACCTTACAGGGGATCTATGGCTACACCTTC	CASSTLQGIYGYTF
TRBD1	14	TRBV27	TRBJ2-1	NA	TGTGCCAGCAGTAGAGACAGGGGGCGGAATGAGCAGTTCTTC	CASSRDRGRNEQFF
NA	14	TRBV30	TRBJ1-6	few	TGTGCCTGGAGTGTAGTGTCGGGTAATTCACCCCTCCACTTT	CAWSVVSGNSPLHF
TRBD2	16	TRBV10-3	TRBJ2-1	NA	TGTGCCATCAGTGTTGGGACTAGCGGGAGAAACAATGAGCAGTTCTTC	CAISVGTSGRNNEQFF
NA	14	TRBV28	TRBJ1-5	NA	TGTGCCAGCACCCTGCACACTAGCAATCAGCCCCAGCATTTT	CASTLHTSNQPQHF
NA	13	TRBV19	TRBJ2-5	once	TGTGCCAGTAGTTGGGCAGGGCAAGAGACCCAGTACTTC	CASSWAGQETQYF
NA	16	TRBV9	TRBJ1-2	NA	TGTGCCAGCAGCGTACTTCCACAGGGATCTAACTATGGCTACACCTTC	CASSVLPQGSNYGYTF
TRBD2	15	TRBV9	TRBJ2-3	NA	TGTGCCAGCAGCGTCACCCCTAGCGGGGGAGATACGCAGTATTTT	CASSVTPSGGDTQYF
TRBD1	14	TRBV2	TRBJ1-2	NA	TGTGCCAAACAGGGGGACCTTCGGTGGAATGGCTACACCTTC	CAKQGDLRWNGYTF
TRBD2	15	TRBV9	TRBJ2-1	few	TGTGCCAGCAGCCCTCGACTAGCTCCCTACAATGAGCAGTTCTTC	CASSPRLAPYNEQFF
TRBD1	14	TRBV5-8	TRBJ2-3	NA	TGTGCCAGCGGGGGACAGGGGTTTGGAGATACGCAGTATTTT	CASGGQGFGDTQYF
TRBD2	16	TRBV5-4	TRBJ2-2	few	TGTGCCAGCAGCTACCTAGCGGGAAGGAACACCGGGGAGCTGTTTTTT	CASSYLAGRNTGELFF
NA	15	TRBV19	TRBJ2-1	NA	TGTGCCAGTAGTATAGAATCCCACTCCTACAATGAGCAGTTCTTC	CASSIESHSYNEQFF
NA	13	TRBV29-1	TRBJ1-5	few	TGCAGCGTTGCTTTGGCAGGGGATCAGCCCCAGCATTTT	CSVALAGDQPQHF
TRBD2	12	TRBV11-2	TRBJ2-7	NA	TGTGCCAGCAGCTTAGCCGGGGGGACTATCTATTTC	CASSLAGGTIYF
TRBD1	15	TRBV7-8	TRBJ1-5	NA	TGTGCCAGCAGCTTTGGTAGGGGGCAGGATCAGCCCCAGCATTTT	CASSFGRGQDQPQHF
NA	12	TRBV7-9	TRBJ1-2	few	TGTGCCAGCAGCCCTACGGGCTATGGCTACACCTTC	CASSPTGYGYTF
TRBD1	14	TRBV30	TRBJ1-1	NA	TGTGCCTGGAGTGTATACAGGGGGGACACTGAAGCTTTCTTT	CAWSVYRGDTEAFF
NA	14	TRBV29-1	TRBJ2-7	many	TGCAGCGTTGAAAGAGCGGAGCCCCCCTACGAGCAGTACTTC	CSVERAEPPYEQYF
TRBD1	15	TRBV15	TRBJ1-5	NA	TGTGCCACCAGCAGAGAGCGGACAGGGTCCCAGCCCCAGCATTTT	CATSRERTGSQPQHF
TRBD1	15	TRBV27	TRBJ1-1	NA	TGTGCCAGCAGGGGGACAGGGGTTGCCTTATCTGAAGCTTTCTTT	CASRGTGVALSEAFF
NA	15	TRBV6-5	TRBJ2-3	NA	TGTGCCAGCAGTTCAGGCCTCGGAAGCACAGATACGCAGTATTTT	CASSSGLGSTDTQYF
TRBD2	16	TRBV6-5	TRBJ2-7	NA	TGTGCCAGCAGTTACCTCCTAGCGGGAGGGCCCCACGAGCAGTACTTC	CASSYLLAGGPHEQYF
TRBD2	14	TRBV7-3	TRBJ2-7	few	TGTGCCAGCAGCTACCTAGCGGGAGGTGGTGAGCAGTACTTC	CASSYLAGGGEQYF
NA	15	TRBV5-5	TRBJ2-2	NA	TGTGCCAGCAGCTTGGCCGGACAGAACACCGGGGAGCTGTTTTTT	CASSLAGQNTGELFF
NA	17	TRBV11-2	TRBJ1-1	NA	TGTGCCAGCAGCTTATCTCAGGGTGCGGGGGAGAACACTGAAGCTTTCTTT	CASSLSQGAGENTEAFF
NA	15	TRBV15	TRBJ1-4	NA	TGTGCCACCAATACTAAGTTGGCAGGGAGGGAAAAACTGTTTTTT	CATNTKLAGREKLFF
TRBD1	16	TRBV28	TRBJ1-6	NA	TGTGCCAGCAGTTTATTACCGGGACAGCTAAATTCACCCCTCCACTTT	CASSLLPGQLNSPLHF
NA	15	TRBV18	TRBJ2-1	NA	TGTGCCAGCTCACCGGGGCAGGGGCCCTACAATGAGCAGTTCTTC	CASSPGQGPYNEQFF
NA	16	TRBV4-1	TRBJ1-1	NA	TGCGCCAGCAGCCAAGGTTCCCCAGGCCGGAACACTGAAGCTTTCTTT	CASSQGSPGRNTEAFF
TRBD1	15	TRBV28	TRBJ1-5	NA	TGTGCCAGCAGTCCGGACAGGGACGGCAATCAGCCCCAGCATTTT	CASSPDRDGNQPQHF
NA	12	TRBV3-1/TRBV3-2	TRBJ1-3	NA	TGTGCCAGCAACGGAGCCGGAAACACCATATATTTT	CASNGAGNTIYF
NA	15	TRBV19	TRBJ1-2	NA	TGTGCCAGTAGTAGTTTGACAGGAGGTTTATATGGCTACACCTTC	CASSSLTGGLYGYTF
NA	15	TRBV3-1/TRBV3-2	TRBJ1-6	NA	TGTGCCAGCAGCCAAGACGTTGGTAGTGATTCACCCCTCCACTTT	CASSQDVGSDSPLHF